This T cell receptor (beta chain) was sequenced in a study of blood T cell repertoires in COVID-19. Assay: immunoSEQ multiplex PCR; the TCRdb copy retains only in-frame clones and omits some. The sample has about 120,000 clones; about 88% are singletons. The V and J ends lost 0 bases and 2 bases, in that order; junction bases with no gene match: 5. The germline gives CDR1 SGHNT, CDR2 YYREEE (reference sequence). The CDR3 spans 16 residues. The genes are TRBV5-4 and TRBJ2-3; TRBD2 matches at 8 bases. The sequencing input was peripheral blood. The TCR originated in a woman older than 75 with acute or convalescent COVID-19. Here the CDR3 reads CASSLGGGRPTDTQYF. The CDR3 region has the DNA TGTGCCAGCAGCTTGGGTGGCGGGAGGCCCACAGATACGCAGTATTTT. Full variable domain (rest looked up from reference TRBV5-4 and TRBJ2-3): ETGVTQSPTHLIKTRGQQVTLRCSSQSGHNTVSWYQQALGQGPQFIFQYYREEENGRGNFPPRFSGLQFPNYSSELNVNALELDDSALYLCASSLGGGRPTDTQYFGPGTRLTVL.